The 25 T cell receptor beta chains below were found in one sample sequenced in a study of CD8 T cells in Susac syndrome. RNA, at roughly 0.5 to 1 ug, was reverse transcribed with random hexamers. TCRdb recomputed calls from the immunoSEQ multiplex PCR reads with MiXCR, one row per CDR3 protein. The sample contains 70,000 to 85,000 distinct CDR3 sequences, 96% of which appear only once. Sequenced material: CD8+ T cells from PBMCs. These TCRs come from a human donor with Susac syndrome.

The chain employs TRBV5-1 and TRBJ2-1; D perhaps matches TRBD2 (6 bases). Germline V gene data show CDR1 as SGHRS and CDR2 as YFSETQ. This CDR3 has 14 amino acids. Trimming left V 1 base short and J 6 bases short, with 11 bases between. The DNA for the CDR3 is TGCGCCAGCAGCTTGAGGAGGGTTGCCAATGAGCAGTTCTTC. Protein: CASSLRRVANEQFF.

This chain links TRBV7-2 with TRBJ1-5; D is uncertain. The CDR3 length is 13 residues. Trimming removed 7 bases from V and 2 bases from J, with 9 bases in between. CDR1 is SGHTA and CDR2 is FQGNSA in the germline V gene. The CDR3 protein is CASTSGGNQPQHF. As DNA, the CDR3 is TGTGCCAGCACCTCCGGGGGCAATCAGCCCCAGCATTTT.

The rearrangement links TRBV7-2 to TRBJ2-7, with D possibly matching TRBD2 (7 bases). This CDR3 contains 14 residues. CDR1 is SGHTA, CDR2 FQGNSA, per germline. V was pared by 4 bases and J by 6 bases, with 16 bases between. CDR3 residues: CASSSGGGSSEQYF. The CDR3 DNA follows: TGTGCCAGCAGCTCCGGGGGCGGGAGTAGCGAGCAGTACTTC.

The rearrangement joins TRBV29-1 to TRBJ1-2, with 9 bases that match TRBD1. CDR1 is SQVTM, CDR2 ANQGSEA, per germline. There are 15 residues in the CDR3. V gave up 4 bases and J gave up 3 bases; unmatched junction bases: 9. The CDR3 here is CSVADGQGYHYGYTF. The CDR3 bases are TGCAGCGTTGCGGATGGACAGGGGTATCACTATGGCTACACCTTC.

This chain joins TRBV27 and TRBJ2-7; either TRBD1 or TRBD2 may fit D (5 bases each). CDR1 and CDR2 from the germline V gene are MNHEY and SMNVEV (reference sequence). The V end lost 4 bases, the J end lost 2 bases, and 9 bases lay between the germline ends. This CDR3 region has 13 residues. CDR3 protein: CASSSGPAYEQYF. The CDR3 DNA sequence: TGTGCCAGCAGTTCGGGACCAGCCTACGAGCAGTACTTC.

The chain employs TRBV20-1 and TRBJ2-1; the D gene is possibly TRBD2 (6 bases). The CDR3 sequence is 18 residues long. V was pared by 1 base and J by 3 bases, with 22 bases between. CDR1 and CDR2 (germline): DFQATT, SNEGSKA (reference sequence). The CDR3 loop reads CSARVAHGGVGSYNEQFF. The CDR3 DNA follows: TGCAGTGCTAGAGTCGCGCATGGTGGTGTCGGGAGCTACAATGAGCAGTTCTTC.

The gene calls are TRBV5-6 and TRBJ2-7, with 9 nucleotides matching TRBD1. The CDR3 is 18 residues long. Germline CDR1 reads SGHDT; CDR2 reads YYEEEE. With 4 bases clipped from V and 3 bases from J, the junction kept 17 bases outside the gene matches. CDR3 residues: CASSQSGTGRSSYYEQYV. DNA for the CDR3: TGTGCCAGCAGCCAATCTGGGACAGGGAGGTCCTCCTACTACGAGCAGTACGTC.

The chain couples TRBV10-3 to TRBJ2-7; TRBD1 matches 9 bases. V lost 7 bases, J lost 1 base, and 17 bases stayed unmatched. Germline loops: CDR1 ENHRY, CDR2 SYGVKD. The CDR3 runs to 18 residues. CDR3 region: CAITGQGCWRGESYEQYV. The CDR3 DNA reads TGTGCCATCACCGGACAGGGGTGTTGGAGGGGGGAGTCCTACGAGCAGTACGTC.

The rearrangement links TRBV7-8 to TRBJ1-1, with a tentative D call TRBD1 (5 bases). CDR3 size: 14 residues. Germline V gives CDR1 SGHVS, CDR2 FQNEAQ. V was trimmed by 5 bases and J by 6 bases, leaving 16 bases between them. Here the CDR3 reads CASSALRGEAEAFF. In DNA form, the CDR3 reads TGTGCCAGCAGCGCTTTACGGGGGGAGGCTGAAGCTTTCTTT. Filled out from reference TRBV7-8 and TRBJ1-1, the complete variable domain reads GAGVSQSPRYKVAKRGQDVALRCDPISGHVSLFWYQQALGQGPEFLTYFQNEAQLDKSGLPSDRFFAERPEGSVSTLKIQRTQQEDSAVYLCASSALRGEAEAFFGQGTRLTVV.

DNA of the CDR3: TGTGCCAGCACCTCGGGGGTTGGGGGCTACACCTTC. This translates into CASTSGVGGYTF. The V gene is TRBV12-3 or TRBV12-4, the J gene TRBJ1-2; TRBD1 is a possible D gene (5 bases). Trimming stripped 7 bases from V and 8 bases from J, with 14 bases between. This CDR3 contains 12 residues.

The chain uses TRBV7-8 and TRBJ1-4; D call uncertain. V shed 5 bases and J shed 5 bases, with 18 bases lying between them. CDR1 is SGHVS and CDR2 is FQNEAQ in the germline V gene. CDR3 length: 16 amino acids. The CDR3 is CASSPVFFSVNEKLFF. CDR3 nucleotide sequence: TGTGCCAGCAGCCCCGTTTTCTTTTCCGTGAATGAAAAACTGTTTTTT.

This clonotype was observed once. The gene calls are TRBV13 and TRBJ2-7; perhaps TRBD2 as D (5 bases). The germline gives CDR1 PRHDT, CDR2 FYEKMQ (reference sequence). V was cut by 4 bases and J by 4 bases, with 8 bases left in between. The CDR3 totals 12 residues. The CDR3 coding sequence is TGTGCCAGCAGCTCCGGACTGTACGAGCAGTACTTC. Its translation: CASSSGLYEQYF.

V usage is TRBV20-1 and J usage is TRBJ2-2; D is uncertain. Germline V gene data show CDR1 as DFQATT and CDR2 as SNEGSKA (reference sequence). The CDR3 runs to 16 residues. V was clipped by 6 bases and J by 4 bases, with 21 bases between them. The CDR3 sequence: CSANEHFAGGTGELFF. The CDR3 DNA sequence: TGCAGTGCGAACGAACACTTTGCTGGTGGCACCGGGGAGCTGTTTTTT.

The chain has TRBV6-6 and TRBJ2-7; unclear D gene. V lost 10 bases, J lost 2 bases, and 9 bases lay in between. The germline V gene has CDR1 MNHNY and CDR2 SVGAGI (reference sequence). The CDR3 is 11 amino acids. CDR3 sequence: CATKETYEQYV. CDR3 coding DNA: TGTGCCACGAAGGAAACCTACGAGCAGTACGTC.

The CDR3 loop is CASSENRPNEQFF. CDR3 nucleotide sequence: TGTGCCAGCAGTGAAAACAGACCCAATGAGCAGTTCTTC. The chain has TRBV2 and TRBJ2-1; D is uncertain. V was shortened by 2 bases and J by 6 bases, with 8 bases between the two germline ends. The CDR3 runs 13 residues. Germline values: CDR1 SNHLY, CDR2 FYNNEI.

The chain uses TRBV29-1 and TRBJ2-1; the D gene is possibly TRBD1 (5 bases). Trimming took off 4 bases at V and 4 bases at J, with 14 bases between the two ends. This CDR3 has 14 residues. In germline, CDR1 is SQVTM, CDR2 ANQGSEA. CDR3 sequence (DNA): TGCAGCGTTGCAAGGACACCACCTTACAATGAGCAGTTCTTC. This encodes CSVARTPPYNEQFF.

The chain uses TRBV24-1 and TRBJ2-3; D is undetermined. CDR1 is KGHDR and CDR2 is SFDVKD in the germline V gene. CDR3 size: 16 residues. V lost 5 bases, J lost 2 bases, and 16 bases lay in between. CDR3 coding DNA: TGTGCCACCAGTGCGCACCCCAGCAGATACACAGATACGCAGTATTTT. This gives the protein CATSAHPSRYTDTQYF.

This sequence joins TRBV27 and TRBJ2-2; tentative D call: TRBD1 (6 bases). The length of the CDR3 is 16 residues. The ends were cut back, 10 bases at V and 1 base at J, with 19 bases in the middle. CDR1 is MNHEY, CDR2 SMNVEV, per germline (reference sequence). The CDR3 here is CAIADQQGWNTGELFF. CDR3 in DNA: TGTGCCATAGCCGATCAACAGGGCTGGAACACCGGGGAGCTGTTTTTT.

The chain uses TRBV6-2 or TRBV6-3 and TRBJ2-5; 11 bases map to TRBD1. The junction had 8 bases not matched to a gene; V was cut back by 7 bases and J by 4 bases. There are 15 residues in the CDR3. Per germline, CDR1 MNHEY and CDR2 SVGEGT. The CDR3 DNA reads TGTGCCAGCAAGCTGGACAGGGGGCGTCGAGAGACCCAGTACTTC. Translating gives CASKLDRGRRETQYF.

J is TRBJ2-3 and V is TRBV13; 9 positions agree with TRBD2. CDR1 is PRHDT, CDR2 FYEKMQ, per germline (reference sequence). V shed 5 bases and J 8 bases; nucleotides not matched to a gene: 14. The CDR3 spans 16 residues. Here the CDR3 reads CASSRPFERGAGTQYF. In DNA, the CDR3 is TGTGCCAGCAGCCGCCCTTTTGAGCGGGGGGCAGGTACGCAGTATTTT.

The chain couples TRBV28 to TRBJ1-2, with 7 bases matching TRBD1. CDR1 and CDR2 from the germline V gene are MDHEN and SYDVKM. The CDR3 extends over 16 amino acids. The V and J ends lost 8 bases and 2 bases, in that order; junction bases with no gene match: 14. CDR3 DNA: TGTGCCAGCCTACCCCGAGGGACAGTACCAAACTATGGCTACACCTTC. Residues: CASLPRGTVPNYGYTF.

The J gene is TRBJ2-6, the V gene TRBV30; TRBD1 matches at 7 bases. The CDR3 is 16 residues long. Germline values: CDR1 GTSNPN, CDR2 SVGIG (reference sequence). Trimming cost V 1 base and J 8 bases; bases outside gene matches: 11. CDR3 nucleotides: TGTGCCTGGAGTGGGACAGGCTTGAGTCGGACCAACGTCCTGACTTTC. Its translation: CAWSGTGLSRTNVLTF.

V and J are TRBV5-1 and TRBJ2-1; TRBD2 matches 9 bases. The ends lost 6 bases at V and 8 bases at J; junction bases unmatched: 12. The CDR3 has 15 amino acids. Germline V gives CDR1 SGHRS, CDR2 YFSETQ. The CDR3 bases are TGCGCCAGCACATTCCGCGGGAGGGCCAGGGATGAGCAGTTCTTC. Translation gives CASTFRGRARDEQFF.

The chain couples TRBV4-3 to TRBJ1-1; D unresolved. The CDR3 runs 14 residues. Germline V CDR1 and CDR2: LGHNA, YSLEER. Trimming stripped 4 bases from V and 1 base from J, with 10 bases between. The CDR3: CASSLGGKNTEAFF. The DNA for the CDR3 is TGCGCCAGCAGCCTCGGAGGGAAGAACACTGAAGCTTTCTTT.

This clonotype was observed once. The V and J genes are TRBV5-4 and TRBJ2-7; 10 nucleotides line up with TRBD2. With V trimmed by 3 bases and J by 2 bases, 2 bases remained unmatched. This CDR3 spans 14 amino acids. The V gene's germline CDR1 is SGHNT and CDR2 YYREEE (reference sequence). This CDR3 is CASSSTSGPYEQYF. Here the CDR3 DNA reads TGTGCCAGCAGCTCGACTAGCGGGCCCTACGAGCAGTACTTC. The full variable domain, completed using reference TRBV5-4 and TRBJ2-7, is ETGVTQSPTHLIKTRGQQVTLRCSSQSGHNTVSWYQQALGQGPQFIFQYYREEENGRGNFPPRFSGLQFPNYSSELNVNALELDDSALYLCASSSTSGPYEQYFGPGTRLTVT.